Sequencing of this T cell receptor beta chain was carried out in a study of Graves' ophthalmopathy and Graves' hyperthyroidism. The overall study: Investigators collected peripheral blood at initial diagnosis, before any treatment was given.

The V and J ends lost 1 base and 5 bases, in that order; junction bases with no gene match: 2. Germline lookup yields CDR1 SEHNR and CDR2 FQNEAQ (reference sequence). CDR3 length: 14 amino acids. This clonotype was counted at least ten times. For repertoire sequencing, the TCR beta CDR3 regions were amplified from RNA transcripts. The workflow started with a first-round RT-PCR run with HTBI primers and then moved on to a second-round multiplex PCR. Each CDR3 protein gets one entry after TCRdb re-called the multiplex PCR reads with MiXCR. The table shows hundreds of thousands of distinct CDR3 sequences, with 20% to 25% occurring only once. Ophthalmopathy donors were characterized by moderate-to-severe activity, CAS of at least 3, NOSPECS of at least 4, and duration under 3 months. As the starting material, roughly 9.7 ml of fresh peripheral blood yielded the PBMCs.

The sequenced sample was peripheral blood. The source of this sequence is a woman aged 45-65 years with Graves' ophthalmopathy. The rearrangement links TRBV7-9 to TRBJ2-4; 7 bases fit TRBD2. The CDR3 DNA reads TGTGCCAGCAGCTTAGTTGCGGGAGAAAACATTCAGTACTTC. The encoded protein is CASSLVAGENIQYF.